This TCR beta chain was captured in a study of Graves' ophthalmopathy and Graves' hyperthyroidism. Study information: By definition, stable hyperthyroidism involved no ophthalmopathy within 18 months of follow-up. Study results and limitations: In blood, most expanded thyroid clonotypes above 0.001 frequency were also detected. At just under 71% sensitivity and approximately 72% specificity, the model predicted progression of the ophthalmopathy.

Exclusion criteria comprised other autoimmune diseases, uncontrolled infections, pregnancy or lactation in patients. The study amplified TCR beta CDR3 regions using RNA transcripts. First-round RT-PCR relied on HTBI primers, and a second-round multiplex PCR came next. MiXCR was run by TCRdb on the multiplex PCR reads, yielding one entry per CDR3 protein. The data hold around 1.1 million distinct CDR3 sequences, with roughly two fifths observed a single time. Germline-derived CDR1 and CDR2 are DFQATT and SNEGSKA (reference sequence). This CDR3 is built from 15 residues. After removal of 6 bases from V and 4 bases from J, the junction contained 11 bases not matched to a gene. This clonotype was observed a handful of times. As yet, its antigen is unknown.

This chain uses TRBV20-1 with TRBJ2-5; 10 bases match TRBD2. The material sequenced was peripheral blood or thyroid tissue (not recorded which). The clonotype comes from an adult man with Graves' hyperthyroidism. The CDR3 coding sequence is TGCAGTGCCGCACCCTTAGCGGGGGGATCAGAGACCCAGTACTTC. The encoded protein is CSAAPLAGGSETQYF.